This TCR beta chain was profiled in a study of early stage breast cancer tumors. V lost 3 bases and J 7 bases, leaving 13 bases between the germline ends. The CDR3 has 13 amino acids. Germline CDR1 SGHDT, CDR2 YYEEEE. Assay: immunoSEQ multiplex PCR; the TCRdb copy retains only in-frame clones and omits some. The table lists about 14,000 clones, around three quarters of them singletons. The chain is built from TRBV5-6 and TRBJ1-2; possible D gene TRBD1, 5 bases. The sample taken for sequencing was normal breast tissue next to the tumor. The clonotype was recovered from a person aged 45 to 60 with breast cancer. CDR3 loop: CASSSGAGLGYTF. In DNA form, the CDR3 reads TGTGCCAGCAGCTCCGGGGCCGGACTTGGCTACACCTTC.